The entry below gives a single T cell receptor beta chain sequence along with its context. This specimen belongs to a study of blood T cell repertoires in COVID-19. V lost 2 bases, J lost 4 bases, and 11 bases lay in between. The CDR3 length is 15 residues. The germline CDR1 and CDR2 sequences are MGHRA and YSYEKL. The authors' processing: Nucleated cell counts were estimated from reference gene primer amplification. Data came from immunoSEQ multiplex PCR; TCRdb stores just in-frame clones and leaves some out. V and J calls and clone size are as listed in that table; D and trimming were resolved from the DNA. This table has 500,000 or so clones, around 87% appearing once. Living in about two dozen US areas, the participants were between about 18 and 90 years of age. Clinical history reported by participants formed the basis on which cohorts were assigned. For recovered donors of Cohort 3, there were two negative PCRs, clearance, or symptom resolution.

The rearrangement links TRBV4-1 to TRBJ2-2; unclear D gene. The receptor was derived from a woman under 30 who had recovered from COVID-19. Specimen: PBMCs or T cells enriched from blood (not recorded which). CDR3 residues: CASSQNEILTGELFF. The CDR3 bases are TGCGCCAGCAGCCAAAACGAGATACTCACCGGGGAGCTGTTTTTT.